This record concerns one T cell receptor (beta chain) sequence. Its matching antigen is unknown. The source of the sample is a study of T cell responses to AZD1222 COVID-19 vaccine. Across the whole study: Whether given at about 4 or about 12 weeks, second doses were pooled.

Findings and limits, study-wide: Clonal diversity was possibly underestimated, and white British individuals and females predominated among donors. Repertoires were obtained solely post-peak T cell response.

Assay used: immunoSEQ multiplex PCR; TCRdb lists only in-frame clones, some missing. The table includes tens of thousands of clones, 85% detected once. V was trimmed by 3 bases and J by 3 bases, leaving 18 bases between them. The CDR3 length is 16 residues. The germline V gene has CDR1 KGHSH and CDR2 LQKENI. The receptor was isolated from an adult in good health. Specimen: peripheral blood, collected on day 0 of AZD1222 vaccination. The V call is TRBV18, the J call TRBJ2-7; perhaps D is TRBD1 or TRBD2 (5 bases each). CDR3 in amino acids: CASSPGIGGGGYEQYF. Written as DNA, the CDR3 is TGTGCCAGCTCACCCGGGATTGGGGGTGGAGGCTACGAGCAGTACTTC.